This T cell receptor (beta chain) was captured by sequencing in a study of cytomegalovirus exposure and HLA in healthy donors. This CDR3 region has 13 residues. Trimming took 0 bases from V and 4 from J, leaving 7 bases between them. Per germline, CDR1 GTSNPN and CDR2 SVGIG (reference sequence). Primers: 60 Vbeta forward and 13 Jbeta reverse. Some clones are missing from TCRdb's copy, which holds only in-frame ones; the method was immunoSEQ multiplex PCR. The table shows 200,000 to 250,000 clones, with 80% to 85% occurring only once. The sequenced material came from PBMCs. V gene TRBV30 combines with J gene TRBJ1-5; D not resolved. The sequence was obtained from a boy aged 2 to 9 in good health and CMV-seronegative. The CDR3 region has the DNA TGTGCCTGGAGTGTTACGAGAAATCAGCCCCAGCATTTT. This codes for CAWSVTRNQPQHF.